This TCR beta chain was captured by sequencing in a study of T-cell memory formation after mild COVID-19. From the 5' RACE reads, TCRdb called clonotypes with MiXCR, one entry per CDR3 protein. Of under 550,000 distinct CDR3 sequences in the sample, around 17% are singletons; the top ten hold about 22%. With V trimmed by 0 bases and J by 5 bases, 0 bases remained unmatched. The CDR3 length is 15 residues. Germline CDR1 and CDR2: ENHRY and SYGVKD. The receptor's source is a man aged 18 to 30 who had mild COVID-19 (a few samples of this study predate the infection). Cell type and time point are not known. Input material: PBMCs or a T cell subset sorted from them (not recorded which). The chain joins TRBV10-3 to TRBJ2-2; 10 bases match TRBD1. This CDR3 reads CAISESGQGTGELFF. CDR3 nucleotides: TGTGCCATCAGTGAGTCGGGACAGGGGACCGGGGAGCTGTTTTTT.